Each of the 9 T cell receptor beta chains below was sequenced from the same sample in a study of blood T cell repertoires in COVID-19 (dated by TCRdb to 2019 to 2021). Libraries were made using the immunoSEQ multiplex PCR assay. Sourced from immuneACCESS, this table was stored by TCRdb with only in-frame sequences that have V and J called. A share of the clones is absent; for the studies checked, an unresolved V gene accounts for under half, and the remainder has no known explanation. Counted in this sample were more than 250,000 clones; 70% to 90% of them appeared once. The ten biggest clones cover roughly 6.7% of the sample. Material: peripheral blood. These receptors were collected from a young man who had recovered from COVID-19.

V and J are TRBV19 and TRBJ1-5, with D maybe TRBD1 (6 bases). The V gene's germline CDR1 is LNHDA and CDR2 SQIVND (reference sequence). The V and J ends lost 3 bases and 7 bases respectively, with 16 bases between them. This CDR3 contains 15 residues. CDR3 in DNA: TGTGCCAGTAGTATGGGTACCAGGGGACGGCAGCCCCAGCATTTT. Residues: CASSMGTRGRQPQHF.

The gene calls are TRBV14 and TRBJ2-7; maybe TRBD1 (7 bases). Trimming took off 4 bases at V and 0 bases at J, with 13 bases between the two ends. From germline, CDR1 is SGHDN and CDR2 FVKESK. CDR3 length: 15 amino acids. CDR3 loop: CASSLQGGASYEQYF. The CDR3 nucleotides are TGTGCCAGCAGCCTCCAGGGGGGCGCCTCCTACGAGCAGTACTTC.

V gene TRBV9 combines with J gene TRBJ1-4; D is perhaps TRBD1 (5 bases). Germline loops: CDR1 SGDLS, CDR2 YYNGEE. CDR3 size: 15 residues. The V and J ends lost 3 bases and 7 bases respectively, with 16 bases between them. The CDR3 is CASSASREGGEKLFF. In nucleotides, the CDR3 is TGTGCCAGCAGCGCCTCCAGGGAGGGTGGTGAAAAACTGTTTTTT.

The rearrangement links TRBV5-4 to TRBJ2-5; a weak D match, TRBD2 (6 bases). CDR3 size: 14 residues. The germline gives CDR1 SGHNT, CDR2 YYREEE (reference sequence). The V gene lost 4 bases and the J gene lost 2 bases, with 12 bases spanning the gap. For the CDR3, the DNA is TGTGCCAGCAGCCGAGCGGGCTCGCAAGAGACCCAGTACTTC. Protein: CASSRAGSQETQYF.

The chain uses TRBV14 and TRBJ2-5; maybe TRBD1 (6 bases). Looked up from germline, CDR1 is SGHDN and CDR2 is FVKESK. Trimming cost V 2 bases and J 5 bases, with 15 bases left between them. The CDR3 runs to 15 residues. CDR3 nucleotides: TGTGCCAGCAGCCAACACAGACAGGTGGGGGAGACCCAGTACTTC. It codes for CASSQHRQVGETQYF.

The rearrangement uses TRBV23-1 and TRBJ2-5, with D hard to call. TRBV23-1 is annotated as an ORF whose role is uncertain. V lost 3 bases, J lost 5 bases, and 19 bases lay in between. The CDR3 extends over 16 amino acids. CDR3 loop: CASSHSGGLLLETQYF. As DNA, the CDR3 is TGCGCCAGCAGTCATTCGGGTGGCTTGCTCCTGGAGACCCAGTACTTC.

The chain links TRBV3-1 (or the pseudogene TRBV3-2) to TRBJ2-3; a weak D match, TRBD2 (6 bases). In germline, CDR1 is LGHDT, CDR2 YNNKEL (reference sequence). The CDR3 contains 16 residues. The V end lost 3 bases, the J end lost 0 bases, and 13 bases lay between the germline ends. CDR3 region: CASSQRASVSTDTQYF. DNA of the CDR3: TGTGCCAGCAGCCAGCGGGCTAGCGTTAGCACAGATACGCAGTATTTT.

This clone was detected only once. V usage is TRBV5-1 and J usage is TRBJ2-5; possible D gene TRBD1, 5 bases. V dropped 6 bases and J dropped 5 bases, with 8 bases sitting between them. Germline CDR1 is SGHRS and CDR2 is YFSETQ. The CDR3 is made up of 11 amino acids. CDR3 DNA sequence: TGCGCCAGCACAAAGGGGGAGACCCAGTACTTC. Its protein product is CASTKGETQYF.

The V and J genes are TRBV9 and TRBJ1-1; D remains ambiguous. CDR1 SGDLS and CDR2 YYNGEE come from the germline V gene. This CDR3 contains 13 residues. V was shortened by 3 bases and J by 5 bases, with 11 bases between the two germline ends. CDR3 nucleotides: TGTGCCAGCAGCGCCCCCCGGGAAACTGAAGCTTTCTTT. Translated: CASSAPRETEAFF.